The rows below give T cell receptor beta chains drawn from one sample of a study of human T cells and chemical hapten exposure. A single record per CDR3 protein comes from TCRdb applying MiXCR to the RACE reads. Here the sample spans about 340,000 distinct CDR3 sequences, around 7% being singletons. Here the sequenced sample was whole blood, taken in connection with sensitization to the hapten diphenylcyclopropenone (DPC). These receptors came from a woman younger than 30 with alopecia areata. Some clones in this sample may be carry-over from other donors' samples. Each CDR3 is given with its conserved first and last residue. The D gene is left open where the match is weak. A clone size is listed for some rows: how often the clone was seen (once, few, many), or a class if it is expanded.

J: TRBJ1-2; V: TRBV25-1; D: NA; size: many; CDR3: CASSEDPRFGGYTF; DNA: TGTGCCAGCAGTGAGGATCCCAGGTTCGGAGGCTACACCTTC
J: TRBJ2-7; V: TRBV28; D: TRBD1; size: few; CDR3: CASSSGQGAPYEQYF; DNA: TGTGCCAGCAGTTCCGGACAGGGGGCTCCCTACGAGCAGTACTTC
J: TRBJ2-7; V: TRBV6-2/TRBV6-3; D: NA; size: few; CDR3: CASSYPGGGQYF; DNA: TGTGCCAGCAGTTATCCAGGCGGCGGGCAGTACTTC
J: TRBJ2-5; V: TRBV28; D: NA; size: NA; CDR3: CASSFLGNQETQYF; DNA: TGTGCCAGCAGTTTTCTGGGTAACCAAGAGACCCAGTACTTC
J: TRBJ2-1; V: TRBV6-1; D: TRBD1; size: few; CDR3: CASSEQDRGYNEQFF; DNA: TGTGCCAGCAGTGAACAGGACAGGGGCTACAATGAGCAGTTCTTC
J: TRBJ2-1; V: TRBV5-4; D: TRBD2; size: few; CDR3: CASSLERGGWYNEQFF; DNA: TGTGCCAGCAGCTTGGAGCGGGGGGGATGGTACAATGAGCAGTTCTTC
J: TRBJ2-7; V: TRBV20-1; D: TRBD1; size: many; CDR3: CSARDLRTGSSYEQYF; DNA: TGCAGTGCTAGAGATCTCCGGACAGGGAGTTCCTACGAGCAGTACTTC
J: TRBJ1-5; V: TRBV4-3; D: NA; size: many; CDR3: CASSQEWQGGNQPQHF; DNA: TGCGCCAGCAGCCAAGAATGGCAGGGTGGAAATCAGCCCCAGCATTTT
J: TRBJ2-3; V: TRBV2; D: TRBD1; size: few; CDR3: CASSENRGVADTQYF; DNA: TGTGCCAGCAGTGAAAACAGGGGGGTGGCAGATACGCAGTATTTT
J: TRBJ1-2; V: TRBV28; D: NA; size: NA; CDR3: CASSRSSYGYTF; DNA: TGTGCCAGCAGCCGGAGTTCCTATGGCTACACCTTC
J: TRBJ2-7; V: TRBV18; D: TRBD1; size: few; CDR3: CASSPGTGNDEQYF; DNA: TGTGCCAGCTCACCTGGGACAGGGAACGACGAGCAGTACTTC
J: TRBJ1-3; V: TRBV12-3/TRBV12-4; D: TRBD1; size: NA; CDR3: CASLTTGTGNTIYF; DNA: TGTGCCAGTCTCACGACAGGGACTGGAAACACCATATATTTT
J: TRBJ1-1; V: TRBV6-2/TRBV6-3; D: NA; size: NA; CDR3: CASSKGGIQTEAFF; DNA: TGTGCCAGCAGCAAGGGCGGGATCCAAACTGAAGCTTTCTTT
J: TRBJ1-4; V: TRBV5-6; D: TRBD1; size: NA; CDR3: CASSLRTGGGEKLFF; DNA: TGTGCCAGCAGCTTGCGAACAGGGGGTGGAGAAAAACTGTTTTTT
J: TRBJ2-7; V: TRBV7-2; D: NA; size: many; CDR3: CASSPDGGYEQYF; DNA: TGTGCCAGCAGCCCCGACGGGGGCTACGAGCAGTACTTC
J: TRBJ1-2; V: TRBV6-6; D: NA; size: few; CDR3: CASSYKGQNYGYTF; DNA: TGTGCCAGCAGTTACAAGGGTCAGAACTATGGCTACACCTTC
J: TRBJ2-3; V: TRBV4-3; D: NA; size: many; CDR3: CASSQAPWGGEGVRTDTQYF; DNA: TGCGCCAGCAGCCAAGCCCCCTGGGGCGGGGAAGGCGTACGCACAGATACGCAGTATTTT
J: TRBJ2-5; V: TRBV15; D: TRBD1; size: many; CDR3: CATSRDSLGQGARETQYF; DNA: TGTGCCACCAGCAGAGATAGCCTGGGGCAGGGGGCCCGAGAGACCCAGTACTTC
J: TRBJ2-2; V: TRBV5-4; D: NA; size: few; CDR3: CASSLTQGNTGELFF; DNA: TGTGCCAGCAGCTTAACGCAAGGGAACACCGGGGAGCTGTTTTTT
J: TRBJ1-5; V: TRBV4-1; D: NA; size: NA; CDR3: CASSQEVSTDGIYHQPQHF; DNA: TGCGCCAGCAGCCAAGAAGTATCCACAGATGGGATTTATCATCAGCCCCAGCATTTT
J: TRBJ2-3; V: TRBV5-4; D: NA; size: many; CDR3: CASSLGLNTDTQYF; DNA: TGTGCCAGCAGCTTGGGACTCAACACAGATACGCAGTATTTT
J: TRBJ2-7; V: TRBV6-5; D: NA; size: many; CDR3: CASSPAGLFPPYEQYF; DNA: TGTGCCAGCAGTCCCGCGGGACTTTTTCCACCCTACGAGCAGTACTTC
J: TRBJ1-4; V: TRBV20-1; D: NA; size: few; CDR3: CSARLNQQANEKLFF; DNA: TGCAGTGCTAGACTTAACCAGCAGGCTAATGAAAAACTGTTTTTT
J: TRBJ1-1; V: TRBV27; D: NA; size: NA; CDR3: CASSWVGGLNTEAFF; DNA: TGTGCCAGCAGTTGGGTGGGGGGGTTGAACACTGAAGCTTTCTTT
J: TRBJ2-7; V: TRBV6-6; D: TRBD1; size: many; CDR3: CASSFDRGPLSEQYF; DNA: TGTGCCAGCAGTTTCGACAGGGGCCCCCTATCCGAGCAGTACTTC
J: TRBJ2-5; V: TRBV11-1; D: TRBD2; size: NA; CDR3: CASSFGLAGRQETQYF; DNA: TGTGCCAGCAGCTTTGGACTAGCGGGGCGTCAAGAGACCCAGTACTTC
J: TRBJ1-2; V: TRBV6-5; D: NA; size: many; CDR3: CASSYSEQKSYGYTF; DNA: TGTGCCAGCAGTTACTCGGAACAGAAGTCTTATGGCTACACCTTC
J: TRBJ1-2; V: TRBV5-6; D: NA; size: NA; CDR3: CASSLGDSDYGYTF; DNA: TGTGCCAGCAGCTTGGGGGACTCTGACTATGGCTACACCTTC
J: TRBJ1-2; V: TRBV28; D: NA; size: few; CDR3: CASSLGIANYGYTF; DNA: TGTGCCAGCAGTTTAGGGATAGCTAACTATGGCTACACCTTC
J: TRBJ2-7; V: TRBV4-3; D: NA; size: many; CDR3: CASSQVQGRSHEQYF; DNA: TGCGCCAGCAGCCAAGTTCAGGGGAGAAGCCACGAGCAGTACTTC
J: TRBJ2-3; V: TRBV7-2; D: TRBD1; size: many; CDR3: CASSEQGVGTDTQYF; DNA: TGTGCCAGCAGCGAACAGGGGGTAGGCACAGATACGCAGTATTTT
J: TRBJ2-2; V: TRBV20-1; D: TRBD1; size: NA; CDR3: CSARDGRQGDTGELFF; DNA: TGCAGTGCTAGAGATGGGCGTCAGGGGGACACCGGGGAGCTGTTTTTT
J: TRBJ2-3; V: TRBV20-1; D: TRBD2; size: many; CDR3: CSAVSGGADTQYF; DNA: TGCAGTGCCGTTAGCGGGGGGGCCGATACGCAGTATTTT
J: TRBJ1-5; V: TRBV6-1; D: TRBD1; size: few; CDR3: CASSGRQGLTLNQPQHF; DNA: TGTGCCAGCAGTGGTAGACAGGGGTTAACTCTAAATCAGCCCCAGCATTTT
J: TRBJ1-2; V: TRBV10-3; D: TRBD1; size: few; CDR3: CAISPGQGHVSYTF; DNA: TGTGCCATCAGCCCGGGACAGGGACATGTGAGCTACACCTTC
J: TRBJ1-1; V: TRBV25-1; D: NA; size: many; CDR3: CASSDPGVAEAFF; DNA: TGTGCCAGCAGTGACCCCGGCGTCGCTGAAGCTTTCTTT
J: TRBJ1-6; V: TRBV12-3/TRBV12-4; D: NA; size: NA; CDR3: CASSPWGDNSPLHF; DNA: TGTGCCAGCAGCCCATGGGGGGACAATTCACCCCTCCACTTT
J: TRBJ1-1; V: TRBV2; D: NA; size: NA; CDR3: CASIPERGSDEAFF; DNA: TGTGCCAGCATCCCAGAACGGGGGTCTGATGAAGCTTTCTTT
J: TRBJ2-3; V: TRBV29-1; D: TRBD1; size: many; CDR3: CSVEPGGDTQYF; DNA: TGCAGCGTTGAGCCAGGGGGTGATACGCAGTATTTT
J: TRBJ1-4; V: TRBV12-3/TRBV12-4; D: NA; size: few; CDR3: CASSLSPTNEKLFF; DNA: TGTGCCAGCAGTTTAAGCCCAACTAATGAAAAACTGTTTTTT
J: TRBJ2-6; V: TRBV27; D: TRBD1; size: NA; CDR3: CASSLITGVNSGANVLTF; DNA: TGTGCCAGCAGCCTCATCACAGGGGTGAACTCTGGGGCCAACGTCCTGACTTTC
J: TRBJ1-5; V: TRBV2; D: NA; size: NA; CDR3: CASHRADQPQHF; DNA: TGTGCCAGCCACAGGGCCGATCAGCCCCAGCATTTT
J: TRBJ2-7; V: TRBV20-1; D: NA; size: many; CDR3: CSASDFELTRQYF; DNA: TGCAGTGCTAGTGATTTTGAACTGACAAGACAGTACTTC
J: TRBJ1-1; V: TRBV12-3/TRBV12-4; D: NA; size: NA; CDR3: CASSLVSIGITRTEAFF; DNA: TGTGCCAGCAGTTTAGTAAGTATCGGTATAACTCGGACTGAAGCTTTCTTT
J: TRBJ2-6; V: TRBV7-6; D: NA; size: NA; CDR3: CASSLAGHPWGSGANVLTF; DNA: TGTGCCAGCAGCTTAGCTGGACACCCTTGGGGCTCTGGGGCCAACGTCCTGACTTTC
J: TRBJ2-2; V: TRBV7-3; D: NA; size: NA; CDR3: CATRTAPNTGELFF; DNA: TGTGCCACACGGACGGCGCCGAACACCGGGGAGCTGTTTTTT
J: TRBJ1-5; V: TRBV16; D: NA; size: many; CDR3: CASSQSPRAGQHF; DNA: TGTGCCAGCAGCCAATCCCCCCGGGCTGGCCAGCATTTT
J: TRBJ2-7; V: TRBV6-2/TRBV6-3; D: TRBD1; size: few; CDR3: CATRMTGPEQYF; DNA: TGTGCCACCAGGATGACAGGGCCCGAGCAGTACTTC
J: TRBJ2-3; V: TRBV29-1; D: TRBD1; size: few; CDR3: CSVMDRFTDTQYF; DNA: TGCAGCGTTATGGACAGGTTCACAGATACGCAGTATTTT
J: TRBJ2-3; V: TRBV10-3; D: NA; size: many; CDR3: CAISRQSSGTDTQYF; DNA: TGTGCCATCAGCCGACAGTCCTCCGGCACAGATACGCAGTATTTT
J: TRBJ2-7; V: TRBV4-3; D: NA; size: many; CDR3: CASSRAGESYEQYF; DNA: TGCGCCAGCAGCCGCGCAGGGGAGTCCTACGAGCAGTACTTC
J: TRBJ2-2; V: TRBV5-1; D: TRBD1; size: many; CDR3: CASSGSSQGAQSGELFF; DNA: TGCGCCAGCAGCGGGAGTTCACAGGGGGCGCAGTCCGGGGAGCTGTTTTTT
J: TRBJ2-7; V: TRBV9; D: NA; size: NA; CDR3: CASSGFFRRLAGGEQYF; DNA: TGTGCCAGCAGCGGGTTCTTCCGCCGACTGGCCGGCGGTGAGCAGTACTTC
J: TRBJ2-7; V: TRBV5-5; D: NA; size: NA; CDR3: CASSLRPGVPYEQYF; DNA: TGTGCCAGCAGCTTGAGGCCAGGGGTGCCCTACGAGCAGTACTTC